This TCR beta chain was captured by sequencing in a study of blood T cell repertoires in COVID-19 (dated by TCRdb to 2018 to 2021). About the full investigation: Samples from collaborators originated in the United States, Italy and Spain and spanned both the acute and convalescent phases of COVID-19. The material from the prospective study consisted of cDNA or gDNA derived from T cells, B-cell-depleted T cells, or PBMCs. Deeply sampled blood TCRbeta repertoires from subjects exposed to, actively infected with, or recovered from COVID-19 were included in the dataset. The repertoires were released in a freely available public database intended as a resource for research on the immune response to SARS-CoV-2. Samples came from the ongoing ImmuneRACE study (first 160 participants) plus 1,254 subjects from 6 global collaborators. The sample metadata nearly always contained a de-identified subject ID, COVID-19 status, age in years and sex. Where available, HLA class I and class II types were taken from metadata supplied by the sample provider and were not determined by assay-based typing. On the study overall, not on this receptor specifically: The quantity of clinical and demographic metadata differed by source and by participant and was supplied without curation.

For this clone: No cognate antigen has been identified for it. Per-base quality was not reported, and no clone a single base away is much larger than it.

The collaborating institutions used their own protocols to collect whole blood in K2EDTA tubes. For TCRbeta analysis, collaborators shipped samples as frozen whole blood, isolated PBMCs, or DNA extracted from either of those sample types. TCRbeta CDR3 regions were amplified from genomic DNA by means of the immunoSEQ Assay, a bias-controlled multiplex PCR. Per the original workflow: The number of nucleated cells in each sample was estimated by amplification of reference gene primers within the assay. To quantify the absolute abundance of each unique TCRbeta CDR3 rearrangement, sequence reads were collapsed and filtered. For each sample, productive Simpson clonality was calculated as the square root of Simpson's diversity index over productive rearrangements. As stored in TCRdb, this immuneACCESS dataset retains in-frame rearrangements with V and J assigned. A fraction of the clones does not appear; measured against another copy, unresolved V genes explain less than half of the discrepancy, and the remainder lacks a known reason. V and J calls and clone size come straight from that table; D and trimming were deduced from the DNA. The sample profile shows over 250,000 clones; roughly 85% of them were found once. The ten largest clones represent about 14% of the sample.

The TCR originated in a human donor in a cohort sampled during active COVID-19. The source material was peripheral blood.

The CDR3 amino acid sequence is: CASRIRDRGRETKLFF. Read as DNA, the sequence is TGCGCCAGCAGAATCCGGGACAGGGGGCGGGAAACAAAACTGTTTTTT. The chain links TRBV4-1 with TRBJ1-4, with 12 bases in between that match TRBD1. The CDR1 and CDR2 encoded by the germline V gene are MGHRA and YSYEKL. There are 16 amino acids in the CDR3, from cysteine to phenylalanine inclusive. Only the CDR3 DNA is retained, 48 bases long and in frame from the first base. Trimmed from V: 6 bases; trimmed from J: 10 bases; junction bases lacking a gene match: 12.